These 12 T cell receptor beta chains were all obtained from the same sample, sequenced in a study of vaccination effects on CD4 cells after COVID-19. TCRdb keeps only in-frame clones here, not all; method: immunoSEQ multiplex PCR. The table has 50,000 to 75,000 clones, about 69% seen once. Their antigen targets remain unknown. The authors isolated CD4+ T cells after around nine days of culture. The sample consisted of CD4+ T cells from PBMCs cultured without peptide, taken before COVID-19 vaccination. These receptors were taken from a human donor who had a prior SARS-CoV-2 infection.

The chain joins TRBV7-2 to TRBJ1-3; D remains ambiguous. Germline-derived CDR1 and CDR2 are SGHTA and FQGNSA. Trimming took 3 bases from V and 2 from J, leaving 8 bases between them. This CDR3 region has 14 residues. CDR3 coding DNA: TGTGCCAGCAGCTTGTCAACCCCTGGAAACACCATATATTTT. Encoded protein: CASSLSTPGNTIYF.

V gene TRBV19 combines with J gene TRBJ1-1, with 12 nucleotides matching TRBD1. The CDR3 totals 14 residues. The germline CDR1 and CDR2 sequences are LNHDA and SQIVND (reference sequence). J gave up 5 bases and V 5 bases, and 3 bases lay outside the gene matches. CDR3 sequence reads: CASSWDRGQTEAFF. The CDR3 nucleotides are TGTGCCAGTAGTTGGGACAGGGGGCAAACTGAAGCTTTCTTT.

The rearrangement links TRBV19 to TRBJ1-1; weak D call: TRBD1 (5 bases). Trimming took 7 bases from V and 7 from J, leaving 13 bases between them. CDR1 LNHDA and CDR2 SQIVND come from the germline V gene (reference sequence). The CDR3 is 12 amino acids. CDR3 amino acids: CASISRVYEAFF. In nucleotides, the CDR3 is TGTGCCAGTATCAGCAGGGTGTATGAAGCTTTCTTT.

This chain uses TRBV11-2 with TRBJ2-3, with a weak D call TRBD2 (6 bases). The CDR3 spans 12 residues. Trimming removed 8 bases at V and 4 bases at J, with 10 bases between. Looked up from germline, CDR1 is SGHAT and CDR2 is FQNNGV. The CDR3 loop is CASGRGPDTQYF. As DNA, the CDR3 is TGTGCCAGCGGGCGGGGCCCAGATACGCAGTATTTT.

This clone was observed once. The J gene is TRBJ2-5, the V gene TRBV6-5, with D perhaps assigned TRBD1 or TRBD2 (5 bases each). The CDR3 loop spans 15 amino acids. Germline V gives CDR1 MNHEY, CDR2 SVGAGI. Trimming stripped 4 bases from V and 1 base from J, with 13 bases between. As DNA, the CDR3 is TGTGCCAGCAGTTTCGGGACCCCAAGCCAAGAGACCCAGTACTTC. This encodes CASSFGTPSQETQYF.

The chain links TRBV5-1 to TRBJ1-5, with D perhaps TRBD1 (5 bases). V lost 0 bases and J 7 bases, leaving 8 bases between the germline ends. Germline assignment: CDR1 SGHRS and CDR2 YFSETQ. The CDR3 contains 13 residues. This CDR3 is CASSLDGDQPQHF. CDR3 DNA: TGCGCCAGCAGCTTGGACGGGGACCAGCCCCAGCATTTT.

In nucleotides, the CDR3 is TGTGCCAGCAGCCGAGGGACTTCCCCCTACAATGAGCAGTTCTTC. Its protein is CASSRGTSPYNEQFF. The rearrangement links TRBV5-4 to TRBJ2-1; possible D gene TRBD2, 6 bases. V dropped 4 bases and J dropped 2 bases, with 13 bases sitting between them. This CDR3 has 15 amino acids. Germline V lookup: CDR1 SGHNT, CDR2 YYREEE (reference sequence). The full variable domain, with the rest looked up from reference TRBV5-4 and TRBJ2-1, is ETGVTQSPTHLIKTRGQQVTLRCSSQSGHNTVSWYQQALGQGPQFIFQYYREEENGRGNFPPRFSGLQFPNYSSELNVNALELDDSALYLCASSRGTSPYNEQFFGPGTRLTVL.

This rearrangement joins TRBV4-3 to TRBJ2-5, with D uncertain. The ends were cut back, 1 base at V and 4 bases at J, with 19 bases in the middle. The CDR3 is 17 residues long. CDR1 and CDR2 (germline): LGHNA, YSLEER. The CDR3, as DNA: TGCGCCAGCAGCCAAGGTCCCGGACCATATGAAACAGAGACCCAGTACTTC. This translates into CASSQGPGPYETETQYF.

This chain uses TRBV10-1 with TRBJ2-5, with 8 positions matching TRBD2. Per the germline V gene, CDR1 is WNHNN and CDR2 is SYGVQD (reference sequence). V shed 7 bases, J shed 5 bases, and the junction held 15 bases outside the gene matches. The CDR3 contains 16 residues. CDR3 nucleotides: TGCGCCAGCATGCCCTATGGACTAGCAGTTCGGGAGACCCAGTACTTC. It is translated as CASMPYGLAVRETQYF.

CDR3 residues: CASSPEAGQYF. The CDR3 DNA reads as TGTGCCAGCTCACCCGAAGCGGGTCAGTATTTT. V usage is TRBV18 and J usage is TRBJ2-3; D is perhaps TRBD2 (6 bases). The CDR3 has 11 amino acids. CDR1 KGHSH and CDR2 LQKENI come from the germline V gene. Deletions cut 3 bases from V and 12 bases from J, with 10 bases between.

This chain links TRBV6-5 with TRBJ1-2, with 7 positions matching TRBD1. J gave up 2 bases and V 9 bases, and 9 bases lay outside the gene matches. CDR3 length equals 14 residues. CDR1 and CDR2 (germline): MNHEY, SVGAGI. CDR3 residues: CASSTPGQNYGYTF. The CDR3 DNA sequence: TGTGCCAGTTCCACGCCGGGACAGAACTATGGCTACACCTTC.

The rearrangement links TRBV2 to TRBJ2-4; a possible D gene is TRBD1 (6 bases). Germline V gene data show CDR1 as SNHLY and CDR2 as FYNNEI. V lost 2 bases and J 6 bases, leaving 17 bases between the germline ends. This CDR3 comprises 16 residues. This CDR3 is CASSESGNRALNIQYF. The CDR3 DNA sequence: TGTGCCAGCAGTGAATCCGGGAACAGGGCACTAAACATTCAGTACTTC.